This TCR beta chain was recovered during a study of beta chain features in type 1 diabetes. Notes on the study in general: Patients with Type 1 diabetes showed moderately but significantly shorter TCRB CDR3s in all four CD4+ subsets.

All of the isolated RNA was reverse transcribed, so expressed TCRB transcripts were sequenced. The data were produced by immunoSEQ multiplex PCR, yet TCRdb's version contains in-frame clones alone and is incomplete. The sample yields some 240,000 clones, under 20% seen once. CDR1 is SEHNR, CDR2 FQNEAQ, per germline (reference sequence). The CDR3 has 13 amino acids. The V end lost 3 bases, the J end lost 8 bases, and 10 bases lay between the germline ends. This clone was observed a few times. The antigen is undetermined. The chain employs TRBV7-9 and TRBJ1-4; the D gene is possibly TRBD1 (5 bases). Sequencing used naive CD4+ T cells from blood. The TCR sequence derives from a man aged 25 to 45 with type 1 diabetes. CDR3 amino acids: CASSFSGAEKLFF. Written as DNA, the CDR3 is TGTGCCAGCAGCTTTAGTGGGGCGGAAAAACTGTTTTTT.